The 14 T cell receptor beta chains given below trace back to one sample, sequenced in a study of tumor-infiltrating lymphocytes in primary liver carcinoma. From 500 ng of total RNA, TCR beta-specific cDNA was reverse-transcribed using a constant-region primer. For TCR beta, libraries were produced by three nested multiplex PCR rounds using slightly modified ARM-PCR. Both of the initial two PCR rounds ran for nine to eleven cycles and employed TRBV1-TRBV30 forward primers alongside a C-beta reverse primer. TCRdb fed the multiplex PCR reads into MiXCR, producing one record per CDR3 protein. Of over 100,000 distinct CDR3 sequences listed, about two thirds were seen once; the top ten hold more than 8%. It was from about 19-30 mg of unsorted bulk tissue that RNA and DNA were co-extracted. Material for sequencing was tumor-adjacent normal liver tissue. The receptors stem from a woman aged 55-69 years with primary liver carcinoma and hepatitis B virus infection.

A note on this clonotype: At one of its ends the junction is not consistent with the germline gene, which may arise from a read error. The rearrangement uses TRBV10-3 and TRBJ2-7; D is perhaps TRBD1 (6 bases). The CDR3 runs to 15 residues. Germline lookup yields CDR1 ENHRY and CDR2 SYGVKD. CDR3 sequence: CAISEVAGGRYKQYF. In DNA form, the CDR3 reads TGTGCTATCAGTGAAGTTGCTGGGGGCCGCTACAAGCAGTACTTC.

Comments on this clonotype: Relative to the germline gene, one junction end is altered; a read error may explain this. V gene TRBV11-2 combines with J gene TRBJ1-2; D call uncertain. CDR1 is SGHAT and CDR2 is FQNNGV in the germline V gene. The CDR3 is 13 amino acids. This chain's CDR3 is CASGLAGNYGYIF. In nucleotides, the CDR3 is TGTGCCAGCGGCTTAGCCGGGAACTATGGCTACATCTTC.

In this sample, this clonotype turned up once. V usage is TRBV25-1 and J usage is TRBJ1-6; TRBD1 is a possible D gene (6 bases). The CDR3 totals 16 residues. CDR1 and CDR2 (germline): MGHDK, SYGVNS. The V end lost 6 bases, the J end lost 7 bases, and 19 bases lay between the germline ends. The CDR3 region is CASRTSGAAQNSPLHF. The CDR3 DNA follows: TGTGCCAGCAGGACCTCAGGGGCAGCCCAAAATTCACCCCTCCACTTT.

Many counts were recorded for this clonotype. The chain's CDR3 is CASRPDGQLFSYEQYF. The CDR3 DNA reads TGTGCCAGCAGACCCGACGGACAGCTCTTCTCCTACGAGCAGTACTTC. The chain links TRBV6-5 to TRBJ2-7; D might be TRBD1 (6 bases). The germline V gene has CDR1 MNHEY and CDR2 SVGAGI. Between the trimmed V and J ends, which lost 6 bases and 0 bases, there was a span of 18 bases. CDR3 size: 16 residues.

As to this clonotype: A much larger clone differs by one base, so this may be a read error. The CDR3 is CASSIRGLANGYTF. The CDR3 nucleotides are TGTGCCAGCAGCATCCGGGGTTTAGCTAATGGCTACACCTTC. This chain links TRBV7-9 with TRBJ1-2, with D uncertain. The length of the CDR3 is 14 residues. CDR1 is SEHNR and CDR2 is FQNEAQ in the germline V gene (reference sequence). The ends were cut back, 5 bases at V and 6 bases at J, with 16 bases in the middle.

Of note for this clonotype: Since a much larger clone is just one base distant, this may be a read error. V usage is TRBV5-1 and J usage is TRBJ1-6; D gene unclear. CDR1 and CDR2 (germline): SGHRS, YFSETQ. This CDR3 contains 14 residues. CDR3 amino acids: CTSSLDVNNSPLHF. The CDR3 DNA is TGCACCAGCAGCTTGGATGTGAATAATTCACCCCTCCACTTT.

Concerning this clonotype: At one end the junction does not follow the germline gene, possibly because of a read error. The chain combines TRBV12-3 or TRBV12-4 with TRBJ1-5; maybe TRBD1 (6 bases). This CDR3 spans 15 amino acids. This CDR3 is CARTPPGGRNQLQHF. Written as DNA, the CDR3 is TGTGCCAGGACTCCCCCGGGGGGGCGAAATCAGCTCCAGCATTTT.

Turning to this clonotype: A junction boundary mismatches the germline segment, possibly from a read error. The V call is TRBV29-1, the J call TRBJ2-1, with 7 nucleotides matching TRBD1. This CDR3 comprises 12 residues. Germline V CDR1 and CDR2: SQVTM, ANQGSEA. The CDR3 region is CSVSGQYNGQFF. The CDR3 bases are TGCAGCGTGTCGGGACAGTACAATGGGCAGTTCTTC.

About this clonotype: No conserved phenylalanine or tryptophan is present at the end of the CDR3, so a read error is the likely explanation. The V and J genes are TRBV4-1 and TRBJ2-1; tentatively, D is TRBD2 (5 bases). CDR1 MGHRA and CDR2 YSYEKL come from the germline V gene. The CDR3 is 15 residues long. Trimming removed 4 bases from V and 12 bases from J, with 22 bases in between. The CDR3 bases are TGCGCCAGCAGCCGGGTAGAGGGAGCCCCAGCAGTGCAGTTCCTC. Translation gives CASSRVEGAPAVQFL.

As regards this clonotype: This sequence may be a read error, since a much larger clone differs from it by one base. This chain joins TRBV5-1 and TRBJ2-2; D perhaps matches TRBD1 (6 bases). Germline V gene lookup returns CDR1 SGHRS and CDR2 YFSETQ. The CDR3 has 16 amino acids. V was pared by 4 bases and J by 0 bases, with 13 bases between. The CDR3 sequence: CASSPRGSANTGELFF. CDR3 coding DNA: TGCGCCAGCAGCCCCAGGGGCTCCGCGAACACCGGGGAGCTGTTTTTT.

The gene calls are TRBV12-5 and TRBJ2-1; D is unclear. Per germline, CDR1 LGHNT and CDR2 FRNRAP. The CDR3 consists of 13 residues. Trimming pared 11 bases from V and 6 bases from J, leaving 17 bases between. CDR3 protein: CAGSNWAFNEQFF. The CDR3 DNA reads as TGTGCTGGCAGCAACTGGGCCTTCAATGAGCAGTTCTTC.

On this clonotype: At one of its ends the junction is not consistent with the germline gene, which may arise from a read error. The CDR3 DNA sequence: TGTGCCAGGAACTCTCCGGGACTCCGCTACGAGCCGTACTTC. Translated, it gives CARNSPGLRYEPYF. The chain uses TRBV11-2 and TRBJ2-7, with a tentative D call TRBD2 (6 bases). Germline-derived CDR1 and CDR2 are SGHAT and FQNNGV. CDR3 length: 14 amino acids.

This clonotype came up once. In this CDR3 the conserved last residue, phenylalanine or tryptophan, is missing, so a read error is likely. The rearrangement joins TRBV14 to TRBJ2-7, with 8 bases lining up with TRBD2. The CDR3 has 16 amino acids. Germline V gives CDR1 SGHDN, CDR2 FVKESK. V lost 0 bases to trimming and J lost 4 bases; unmatched junction nucleotides: 8. The CDR3 spells CASSQDLAGPSYEQYL. The CDR3, as DNA: TGTGCCAGCAGCCAAGATTTAGCGGGACCGTCGTACGAGCAGTACCTC.

This clonotype has a count of ten or more. The CDR3 nucleotides are TGTGCCAGCAGTGATTTGACTAGCGGTAGCACAGATACGCAGTATTTT. It is translated as CASSDLTSGSTDTQYF. The chain links TRBV25-1 to TRBJ2-3; 9 bases are a match to TRBD2. The CDR3 spans 16 residues. The V segment lost 3 bases and the J segment 0 bases; nucleotides outside the gene matches: 4. Per germline, CDR1 MGHDK and CDR2 SYGVNS.